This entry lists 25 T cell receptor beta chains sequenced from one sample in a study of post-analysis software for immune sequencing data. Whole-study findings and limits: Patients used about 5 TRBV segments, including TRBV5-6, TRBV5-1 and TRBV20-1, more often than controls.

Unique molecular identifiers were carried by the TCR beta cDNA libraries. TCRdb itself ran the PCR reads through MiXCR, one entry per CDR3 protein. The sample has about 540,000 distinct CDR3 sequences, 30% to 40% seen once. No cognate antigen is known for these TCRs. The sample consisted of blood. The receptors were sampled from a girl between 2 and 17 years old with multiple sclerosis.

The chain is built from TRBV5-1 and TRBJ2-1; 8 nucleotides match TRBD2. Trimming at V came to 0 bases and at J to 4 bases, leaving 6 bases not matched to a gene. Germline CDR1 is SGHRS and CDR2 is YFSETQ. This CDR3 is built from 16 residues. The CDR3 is CASSLADGGAYNEQFF. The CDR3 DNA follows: TGCGCCAGCAGCTTGGCCGACGGGGGGGCTTACAATGAGCAGTTCTTC.

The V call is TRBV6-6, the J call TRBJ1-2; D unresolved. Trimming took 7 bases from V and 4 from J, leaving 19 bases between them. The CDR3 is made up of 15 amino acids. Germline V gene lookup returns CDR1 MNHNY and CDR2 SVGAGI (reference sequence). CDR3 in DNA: TGTGCCAGCACGCTGGTCGCGACCGACCCCTATGGCTACACCTTC. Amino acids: CASTLVATDPYGYTF.

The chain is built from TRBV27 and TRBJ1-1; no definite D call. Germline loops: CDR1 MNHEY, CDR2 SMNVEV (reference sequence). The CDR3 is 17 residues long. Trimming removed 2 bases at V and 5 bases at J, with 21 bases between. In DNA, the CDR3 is TGTGCCAGCAGTTTAATTTCGGGCAAGGGATGGTGGACTGAAGCTTTCTTT. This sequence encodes CASSLISGKGWWTEAFF.

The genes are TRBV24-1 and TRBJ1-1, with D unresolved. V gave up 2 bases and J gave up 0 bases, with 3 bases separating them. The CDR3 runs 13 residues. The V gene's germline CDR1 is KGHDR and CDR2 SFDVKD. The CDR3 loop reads CATSDSVNTEAFF. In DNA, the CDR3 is TGTGCCACCAGTGATTCAGTGAACACTGAAGCTTTCTTT.

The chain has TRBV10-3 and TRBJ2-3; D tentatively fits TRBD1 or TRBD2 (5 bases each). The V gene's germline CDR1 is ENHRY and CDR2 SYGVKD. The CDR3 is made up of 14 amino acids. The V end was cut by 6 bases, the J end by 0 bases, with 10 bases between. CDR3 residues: CAIRGPPSTDTQYF. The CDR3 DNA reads TGTGCCATCAGGGGACCACCCAGCACAGATACGCAGTATTTT.

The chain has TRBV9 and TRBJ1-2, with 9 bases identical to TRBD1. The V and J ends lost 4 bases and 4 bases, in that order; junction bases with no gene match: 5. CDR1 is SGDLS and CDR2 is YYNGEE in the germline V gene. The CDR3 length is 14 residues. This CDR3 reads CASSPRDRAYGYTF. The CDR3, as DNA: TGTGCCAGCAGCCCCCGGGACAGGGCCTATGGCTACACCTTC.

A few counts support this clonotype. The CDR3 is CSARDRSSGLAGRGSYNEQFF. The CDR3 DNA is TGCAGTGCTAGAGATCGAAGTTCCGGACTAGCGGGGCGGGGCTCCTACAATGAGCAGTTCTTC. This chain joins TRBV20-1 and TRBJ2-1, with TRBD2 matching over 12 bases. This CDR3 has 21 amino acids. V was clipped by 0 bases and J by 0 bases; unmatched bases: 15. Germline-derived CDR1 and CDR2 are DFQATT and SNEGSKA (reference sequence).

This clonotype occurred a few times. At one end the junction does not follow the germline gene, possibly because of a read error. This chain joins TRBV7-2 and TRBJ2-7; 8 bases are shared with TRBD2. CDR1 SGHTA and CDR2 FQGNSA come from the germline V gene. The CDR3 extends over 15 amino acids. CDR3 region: CAGSLRRGGSYEQYF. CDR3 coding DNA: TGTGCCGGCAGCTTACGCCGCGGGGGGTCCTACGAGCAGTACTTC.

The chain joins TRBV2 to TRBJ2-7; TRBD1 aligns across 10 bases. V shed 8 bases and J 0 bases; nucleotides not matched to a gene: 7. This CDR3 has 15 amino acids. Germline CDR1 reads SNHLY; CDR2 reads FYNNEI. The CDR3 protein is CASLRDRGSSYEQYF. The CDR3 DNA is TGTGCCAGCTTAAGGGACAGGGGCAGCTCCTACGAGCAGTACTTC.

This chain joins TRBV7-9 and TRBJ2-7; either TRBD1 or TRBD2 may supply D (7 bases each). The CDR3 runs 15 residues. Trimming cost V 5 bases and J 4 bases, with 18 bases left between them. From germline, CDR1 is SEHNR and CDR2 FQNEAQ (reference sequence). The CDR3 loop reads CASSPQGGLDYEQYF. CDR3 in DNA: TGTGCCAGCAGCCCCCAGGGGGGGCTGGATTACGAGCAGTACTTC.

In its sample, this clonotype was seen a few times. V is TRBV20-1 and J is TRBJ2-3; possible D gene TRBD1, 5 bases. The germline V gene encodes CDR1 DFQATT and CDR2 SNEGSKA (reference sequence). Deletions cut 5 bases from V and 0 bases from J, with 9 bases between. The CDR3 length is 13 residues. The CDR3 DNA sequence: TGCAGTGCTCACAGGTCTAGCACAGATACGCAGTATTTT. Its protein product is CSAHRSSTDTQYF.

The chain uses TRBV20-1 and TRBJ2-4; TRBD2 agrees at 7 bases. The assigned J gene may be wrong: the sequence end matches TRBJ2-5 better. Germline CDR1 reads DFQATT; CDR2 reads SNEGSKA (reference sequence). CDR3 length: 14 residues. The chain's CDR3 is CSARSGRDQETQYF. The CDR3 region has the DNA TGCAGTGCTAGATCAGGGAGGGACCAAGAGACCCAGTACTTC.

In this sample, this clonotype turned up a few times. CDR3 loop: CASSFGGDKKNIQYF. CDR3 sequence (DNA): TGTGCCAGCAGTTTTGGAGGGGACAAGAAAAACATTCAGTACTTC. The V call is TRBV6-5, the J call TRBJ2-4; possibly TRBD1 or TRBD2 for D (6 bases each). Germline V lookup: CDR1 MNHEY, CDR2 SVGAGI. V shed 4 bases and J shed 4 bases, with 14 bases lying between them. This CDR3 comprises 15 residues.

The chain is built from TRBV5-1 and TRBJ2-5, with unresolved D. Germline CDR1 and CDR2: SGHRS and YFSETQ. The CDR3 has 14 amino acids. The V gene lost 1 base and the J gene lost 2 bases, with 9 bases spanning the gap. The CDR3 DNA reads TGCGCCAGCAGCTTGCAAAGCAGTCAAGAGACCCAGTACTTC. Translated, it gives CASSLQSSQETQYF.

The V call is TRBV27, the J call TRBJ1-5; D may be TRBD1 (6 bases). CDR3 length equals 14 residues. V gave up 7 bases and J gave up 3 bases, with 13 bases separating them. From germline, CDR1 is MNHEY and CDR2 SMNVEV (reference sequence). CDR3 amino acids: CASTTSGANQPQHF. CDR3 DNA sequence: TGTGCCAGCACCACGTCAGGGGCCAATCAGCCCCAGCATTTT.

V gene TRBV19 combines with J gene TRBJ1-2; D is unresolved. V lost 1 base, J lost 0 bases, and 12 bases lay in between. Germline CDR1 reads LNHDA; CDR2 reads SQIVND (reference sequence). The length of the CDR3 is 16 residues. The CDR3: CASSIAHDGANYGYTF. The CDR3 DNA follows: TGTGCCAGTAGTATAGCCCATGACGGAGCTAACTATGGCTACACCTTC.

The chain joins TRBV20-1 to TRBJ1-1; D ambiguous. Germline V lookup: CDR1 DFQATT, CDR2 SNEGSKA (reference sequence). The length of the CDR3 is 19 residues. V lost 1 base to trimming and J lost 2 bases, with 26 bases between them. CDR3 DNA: TGCAGTGCTAGAGTGGGGAGGTCTCTCCCCCTTCCCACTAACACTGAAGCTTTCTTT. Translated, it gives CSARVGRSLPLPTNTEAFF.

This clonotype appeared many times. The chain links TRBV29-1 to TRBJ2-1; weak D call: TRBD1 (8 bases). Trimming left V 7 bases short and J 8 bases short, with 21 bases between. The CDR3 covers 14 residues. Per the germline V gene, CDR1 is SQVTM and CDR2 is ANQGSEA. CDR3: CSARPNRGGDEQFF. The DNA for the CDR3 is TGCAGCGCTAGGCCTAACAGGGGGGGCGATGAGCAGTTCTTC.

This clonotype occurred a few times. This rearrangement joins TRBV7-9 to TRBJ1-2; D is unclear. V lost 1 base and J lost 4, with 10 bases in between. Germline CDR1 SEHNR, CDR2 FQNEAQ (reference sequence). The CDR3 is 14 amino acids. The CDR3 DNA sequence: TGTGCCAGCAGCTTAGAGGCATGGATCTATGGCTACACCTTC. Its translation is CASSLEAWIYGYTF.

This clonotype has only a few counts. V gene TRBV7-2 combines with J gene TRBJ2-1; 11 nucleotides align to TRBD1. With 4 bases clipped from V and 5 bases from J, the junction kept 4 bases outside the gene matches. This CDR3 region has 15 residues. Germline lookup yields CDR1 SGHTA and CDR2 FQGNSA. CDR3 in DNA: TGTGCCAGCAGCTCGGACAGGGGGCACCACAATGAGCAGTTCTTC. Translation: CASSSDRGHHNEQFF.

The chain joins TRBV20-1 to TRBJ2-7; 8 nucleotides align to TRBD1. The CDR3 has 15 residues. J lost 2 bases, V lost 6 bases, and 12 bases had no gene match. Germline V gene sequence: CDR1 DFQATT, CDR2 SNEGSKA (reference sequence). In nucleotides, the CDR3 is TGCAGTGCCGAGGTTACGGGACAGGTCCCCTACGAGCAGTACTTC. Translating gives CSAEVTGQVPYEQYF.

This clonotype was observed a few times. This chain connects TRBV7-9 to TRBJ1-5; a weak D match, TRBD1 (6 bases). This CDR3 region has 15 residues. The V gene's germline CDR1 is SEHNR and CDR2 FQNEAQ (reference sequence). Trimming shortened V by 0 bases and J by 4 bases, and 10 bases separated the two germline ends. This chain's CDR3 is CASSLADSWNQPQHF. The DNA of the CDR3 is TGTGCCAGCAGCTTAGCGGACAGTTGGAATCAGCCCCAGCATTTT. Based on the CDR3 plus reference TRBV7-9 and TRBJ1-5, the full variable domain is DTGVSQNPRHKITKRGQNVTFRCDPISEHNRLYWYRQTLGQGPEFLTYFQNEAQLEKSRLLSDRFSAERPKGSFSTLEIQRTEQGDSAMYLCASSLADSWNQPQHFGDGTRLSIL.

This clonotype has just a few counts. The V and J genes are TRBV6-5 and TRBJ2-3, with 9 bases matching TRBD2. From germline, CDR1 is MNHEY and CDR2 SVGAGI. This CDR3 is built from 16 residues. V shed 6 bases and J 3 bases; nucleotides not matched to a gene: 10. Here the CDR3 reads CASSPPGGGATDTQYF. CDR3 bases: TGTGCCAGCAGCCCTCCCGGCGGGGGGGCAACAGATACGCAGTATTTT.

For the CDR3, the DNA is TGTGCCAGCAGCCCGCAACAGGCTTCTAATGAAAAACTGTTTTTT. It encodes CASSPQQASNEKLFF. V and J are TRBV16 and TRBJ1-4; maybe TRBD1 (5 bases). This CDR3 is 15 amino acids long. V was shortened by 4 bases and J by 3 bases, with 12 bases between the two germline ends. The germline CDR1 and CDR2 sequences are KGHSY and FQNENV.

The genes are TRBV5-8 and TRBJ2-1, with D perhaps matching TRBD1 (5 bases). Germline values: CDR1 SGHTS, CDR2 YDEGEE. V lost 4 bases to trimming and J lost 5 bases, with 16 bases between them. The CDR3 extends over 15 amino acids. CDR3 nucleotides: TGTGCCAGCAGCCCGCTAGGGGCGATCAACAATGAGCAGTTCTTC. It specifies CASSPLGAINNEQFF.